Shown below are 21 T cell receptor beta chains from a single sample sequenced in a study of T-cell reconstitution after alpha-beta-depleted transplantation in children (dated by TCRdb to the mid-2010s). This specimen's treatment or condition label, per the study, means: allogeneic hematopoietic cell transplantation with graft depleted of TCRalphabeta T cells and CD19 B cells. Library preparation employed PCR. This sample was sequenced with an Illumina HiSeq 2500. Molecular barcoding was employed in the preparation of TCR libraries, with unique molecular identifiers being used to normalize TCRbeta repertoire quantification. Starting from the raw public reads, TCRdb applied fastp trimming at Q25, assembled clones with MiXCR and retained in-frame beta chains. Identical CDR3 proteins give one entry, which carries the most common genes and DNA. Across this sample there are about 580,000 distinct CDR3 sequences, with 20% to 30% seen only once. 30% to 45% of the sample rests with the top ten.

The sequences come from PBMCs, collected before TCRalphabeta/CD19-depleted stem cell transplant. The receptors here all came from a boy younger than two with Wiskott-Aldrich syndrome, due to receive a stem cell transplant.

This clonotype was seen only a few times. The V gene is TRBV2, the J gene TRBJ2-3; 11 bases are shared with TRBD2. J gave up 1 base and V 7 bases, and 4 bases lay outside the gene matches. The CDR3 has 15 residues. The germline V gene has CDR1 SNHLY and CDR2 FYNNEI. The CDR3 bases are TGTGCCAGCAAAAGGGGACTAGCGGGCACAGATACGCAGTATTTT. It yields the protein CASKRGLAGTDTQYF.

J is TRBJ2-7 and V is TRBV4-2; D remains ambiguous. Per germline, CDR1 LGHNA and CDR2 YNFKEQ. V dropped 0 bases and J dropped 1 base, with 13 bases sitting between them. The CDR3 spans 16 residues. DNA for the CDR3: TGTGCCAGCAGCCAAGATCTTGCGGATGAATCCTACGAGCAGTACTTC. This gives the protein CASSQDLADESYEQYF.

This clonotype was seen a few times. The gene calls are TRBV12-3 or TRBV12-4 and TRBJ2-7, with D hard to call. V was shortened by 3 bases and J by 5 bases, with 14 bases between the two germline ends. This CDR3 is built from 14 residues. As DNA, the CDR3 is TGTGCCAGCAGTTTTTTTGACGGAAGCGACGAGCAGTACTTC. Translation: CASSFFDGSDEQYF.

The chain links TRBV5-1 to TRBJ2-7, with 9 bases identical to TRBD2. CDR3 size: 15 residues. Trimming cost V 5 bases and J 1 base; bases outside gene matches: 7. CDR1 is SGHRS and CDR2 is YFSETQ in the germline V gene. CDR3 sequence: CASRILAGTSYEQYF. Here the CDR3 DNA reads TGCGCCAGCAGAATTCTAGCGGGAACGTCCTACGAGCAGTACTTC.

This chain uses TRBV5-6 with TRBJ1-1; D perhaps matches TRBD1 (6 bases). Germline CDR1 is SGHDT and CDR2 is YYEEEE. The V gene lost 4 bases and the J gene lost 3 bases, with 13 bases spanning the gap. The CDR3 spans 14 residues. CDR3 residues: CASSPTGGDTEAFF. DNA for the CDR3: TGTGCCAGCAGCCCGACAGGTGGGGACACTGAAGCTTTCTTT. The full variable domain, with the rest looked up from reference TRBV5-6 and TRBJ1-1, is DAGVTQSPTHLIKTRGQQVTLRCSPKSGHDTVSWYQQALGQGPQFIFQYYEEEERQRGNFPDRFSGHQFPNYSSELNVNALLLGDSALYLCASSPTGGDTEAFFGQGTRLTVV.

This sequence joins TRBV7-9 and TRBJ2-1; D is perhaps TRBD2 (6 bases). CDR1 is SEHNR, CDR2 FQNEAQ, per germline (reference sequence). CDR3 size: 15 residues. Trimming pared 5 bases from V and 1 base from J, leaving 12 bases between. Here the CDR3 DNA reads TGTGCCAGCAGCCGGGACTTCACATCCTACAATGAGCAGTTCTTC. This encodes CASSRDFTSYNEQFF.

The sample holds a few counts of this clonotype. The chain couples TRBV15 to TRBJ2-1; 10 nucleotides align to TRBD1. The CDR3 sequence is 14 residues long. With V trimmed by 3 bases and J by 7 bases, 3 bases remained unmatched. Germline CDR1 LNHNV, CDR2 YYDKDF (reference sequence). The CDR3, as DNA: TGTGCCACCAGCAGGACAGGGGGCCCGAATGAGCAGTTCTTC. Translation: CATSRTGGPNEQFF.

This clonotype occurred a few times. V usage is TRBV5-1 and J usage is TRBJ2-7; TRBD1 aligns across 8 bases. The CDR3 totals 14 residues. V lost 3 bases, J lost 7 bases, and 9 bases stayed unmatched. Germline loops: CDR1 SGHRS, CDR2 YFSETQ. The CDR3 DNA sequence: TGCGCCAGCAGCTACAGACAGGGGATCTGGGAGCAGTACTTC. Translating it yields CASSYRQGIWEQYF.

The gene calls are TRBV5-4 and TRBJ2-5; 9 bases are a match to TRBD2. With V trimmed by 4 bases and J by 2 bases, 3 bases remained unmatched. The CDR3 runs 14 residues. Germline CDR1 is SGHNT and CDR2 is YYREEE (reference sequence). The CDR3 loop reads CASSPAGGQETQYF. For the CDR3, the DNA is TGTGCCAGCAGCCCAGCGGGGGGACAAGAGACCCAGTACTTC.

The DNA of the CDR3 is TGTGCCAGCAGACGAGGGGTTGAGCAGTACTTC. Encoded protein: CASRRGVEQYF. The rearrangement links TRBV6-5 to TRBJ2-7; D might be TRBD1 or TRBD2, each matching 5 bases. Germline V gives CDR1 MNHEY, CDR2 SVGAGI. Trimming shortened V by 6 bases and J by 7 bases, and 10 bases separated the two germline ends. This CDR3 has 11 amino acids.

This clonotype came up once. The gene calls are TRBV20-1 and TRBJ2-3, with 9 positions matching TRBD1. The germline gives CDR1 DFQATT, CDR2 SNEGSKA (reference sequence). The CDR3 consists of 15 residues. Losses at the gene ends were 6 bases for V and 5 bases for J; bases not matched to a gene: 12. As DNA, the CDR3 is TGCAGTGCGAGGGGTGGGGACAGGGAAAGAGATACGCAGTATTTT. Amino acids: CSARGGDRERDTQYF.

This clonotype was seen only a few times. The chain is built from TRBV7-9 and TRBJ2-3, with 10 bases fitting TRBD2. CDR3 size: 15 residues. CDR1 SEHNR and CDR2 FQNEAQ come from the germline V gene (reference sequence). The V gene end was trimmed by 5 bases and the J gene end by 3 bases; junction bases not matched to a gene: 5. CDR3 region: CASSPTSGPTDTQYF. DNA of the CDR3: TGTGCCAGCAGCCCGACTAGCGGGCCTACAGATACGCAGTATTTT. The full variable domain, completed using reference TRBV7-9 and TRBJ2-3, is DTGVSQNPRHKITKRGQNVTFRCDPISEHNRLYWYRQTLGQGPEFLTYFQNEAQLEKSRLLSDRFSAERPKGSFSTLEIQRTEQGDSAMYLCASSPTSGPTDTQYFGPGTRLTVL.

With respect to this clonotype: One end of the junction varies from germline; a read error may be responsible. V and J are TRBV29-1 and TRBJ1-1; D perhaps matches TRBD1 (5 bases). Per germline, CDR1 SQVTM and CDR2 ANQGSEA. The CDR3 extends over 15 amino acids. Here the CDR3 reads CSVRSRQTRNTEPFF. CDR3 nucleotide sequence: TGCAGCGTCAGAAGTAGACAGACAAGAAACACTGAACCTTTCTTT.

The genes are TRBV19 and TRBJ1-5; a weak D match, TRBD1 (5 bases). The CDR3 totals 15 residues. The germline V gene has CDR1 LNHDA and CDR2 SQIVND (reference sequence). Trimming pared 6 bases from V and 4 bases from J, leaving 16 bases between. CDR3 sequence: CASSPGVLKNQPQHF. The CDR3 DNA follows: TGTGCCAGTAGCCCGGGGGTCTTAAAAAATCAGCCCCAGCATTTT. The whole variable domain, remainder taken from reference TRBV19 and TRBJ1-5, is DGGITQSPKYLFRKEGQNVTLSCEQNLNHDAMYWYRQDPGQGLRLIYYSQIVNDFQKGDIAEGYSVSREKKESFPLTVTSAQKNPTAFYLCASSPGVLKNQPQHFGDGTRLSIL.

This clonotype was seen only a few times. This chain joins TRBV29-1 and TRBJ1-5; D remains unclear. Germline V gives CDR1 SQVTM, CDR2 ANQGSEA. The CDR3 loop spans 13 amino acids. V was trimmed by 6 bases and J by 0 bases, leaving 9 bases between them. The DNA for the CDR3 is TGCAGCGTCGTGGATGATAGCAATCAGCCCCAGCATTTT. Its protein product is CSVVDDSNQPQHF. The full variable domain, completed using reference TRBV29-1 and TRBJ1-5, is SAVISQKPSRDICQRGTSLTIQCQVDSQVTMMFWYRQQPGQSLTLIATANQGSEATYESGFVIDKFPISRPNLTFSTLTVSNMSPEDSSIYLCSVVDDSNQPQHFGDGTRLSIL.

This clonotype was found a few times. Written as DNA, the CDR3 is TGTGCCAGCAGTTACTCACGGACTAGCCCGGGTTGGTATGAGCAGTTCTTC. As protein: CASSYSRTSPGWYEQFF. The chain recombines TRBV6-5 with TRBJ2-1; 8 bases map to TRBD2. The CDR3 spans 17 residues. The ends lost 0 bases at V and 8 bases at J; junction bases unmatched: 12. CDR1 MNHEY and CDR2 SVGAGI come from the germline V gene.

V gene TRBV9 combines with J gene TRBJ2-6; D not certain. V lost 0 bases, J lost 0 bases, and 13 bases lay in between. Germline CDR1 reads SGDLS; CDR2 reads YYNGEE. The CDR3 is made up of 18 amino acids. The CDR3 coding sequence is TGTGCCAGCAGCGTAGACGTCAAGAGGAGCTCTGGGGCCAACGTCCTGACTTTC. It codes for CASSVDVKRSSGANVLTF.

In its sample, this clonotype was seen a few times. J is TRBJ2-2 and V is TRBV10-3; TRBD2 matches at 7 bases. This CDR3 is 15 amino acids long. V gave up 2 bases and J gave up 4 bases; unmatched junction bases: 4. Germline assignment: CDR1 ENHRY and CDR2 SYGVKD. The CDR3 DNA is TGTGCCATCAGTGAGGCGGGAGAGATCACCGGGGAGCTGTTTTTT. Translating gives CAISEAGEITGELFF.

The sample holds a few counts of this clonotype. The chain combines TRBV20-1 with TRBJ2-3, with TRBD2 matching over 8 bases. This CDR3 contains 14 residues. V shed 7 bases, J shed 2 bases, and the junction held 8 bases outside the gene matches. Germline V lookup: CDR1 DFQATT, CDR2 SNEGSKA (reference sequence). The CDR3 spells CSVASGSNTDTQYF. The CDR3, as DNA: TGCAGTGTTGCGAGCGGGAGCAACACAGATACGCAGTATTTT.

The chain carries TRBV4-2 and TRBJ2-7; 10 nucleotides align to TRBD2. The CDR3 runs to 15 residues. The germline V gene encodes CDR1 LGHNA and CDR2 YNFKEQ. With 6 bases clipped from V and 0 bases from J, the junction kept 5 bases outside the gene matches. The CDR3 DNA sequence: TGTGCCAGCAGAACGGGACTAGCGAGCTCCTACGAGCAGTACTTC. Protein: CASRTGLASSYEQYF.

V usage is TRBV6-2 or TRBV6-3 and J usage is TRBJ2-1; 11 nucleotides match TRBD2. Germline CDR1 MNHEY, CDR2 SVGEGT. The CDR3 has 14 amino acids. With V trimmed by 6 bases and J by 8 bases, 6 bases remained unmatched. Here the CDR3 reads CASRRLAGSHEQFF. CDR3 DNA: TGTGCCAGCAGGAGACTAGCGGGATCCCATGAGCAGTTCTTC.